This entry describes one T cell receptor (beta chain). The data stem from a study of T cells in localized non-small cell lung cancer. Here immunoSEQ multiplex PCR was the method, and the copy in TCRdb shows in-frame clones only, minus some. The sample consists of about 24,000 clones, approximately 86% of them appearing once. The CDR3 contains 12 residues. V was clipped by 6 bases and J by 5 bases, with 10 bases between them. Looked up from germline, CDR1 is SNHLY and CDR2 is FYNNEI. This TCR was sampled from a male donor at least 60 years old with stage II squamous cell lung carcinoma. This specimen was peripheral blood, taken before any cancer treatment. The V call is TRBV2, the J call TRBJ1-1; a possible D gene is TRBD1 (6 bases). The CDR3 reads CASSGRGTEAFF. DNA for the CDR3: TGTGCCAGCAGCGGCAGGGGTACTGAAGCTTTCTTT.